A single sample gave rise to the 20 T cell receptor beta chains below, sequenced in a study of T cell repertoires in cytomegalovirus infection. TCRdb redid the calling of the reads with MiXCR, one entry per CDR3 protein. This sample has about 150,000 distinct CDR3 sequences, with 17% found just once. The sequenced sample was CD8+ T cells from PBMCs. Source of these receptors: a human donor in good health (CMV status not recorded). Some clones in this sample may be carry-over from other donors' samples.

The chain recombines TRBV7-6 with TRBJ1-1; D gene unclear. CDR3 length: 12 residues. V was trimmed by 5 bases and J by 4 bases, leaving 8 bases between them. Germline V gene lookup returns CDR1 SGHVS and CDR2 FNYEAQ. CDR3 amino acids: CASSAARTEAFF. CDR3 coding DNA: TGTGCCAGCAGCGCGGCTCGCACTGAAGCTTTCTTT.

CDR3 amino acids: CASSYGGASREAFF. CDR3 in DNA: TGTGCCAGCAGTTACGGGGGGGCCTCCCGTGAAGCTTTCTTT. V gene TRBV6-5 combines with J gene TRBJ1-1; D perhaps matches TRBD1 (6 bases). CDR3 size: 14 residues. Between the trimmed V and J ends, which lost 2 bases and 7 bases, there was a span of 14 bases. Germline lookup yields CDR1 MNHEY and CDR2 SVGAGI.

For the CDR3, the DNA is TGTGAAAGCAGTTACTCGACCGTCAGGCGGCAAGAGACCCAGTACTTC. Its protein product is CESSYSTVRRQETQYF. J is TRBJ2-5 and V is TRBV6-2 or TRBV6-3; D uncertain. Germline V gene lookup returns CDR1 MNHEY and CDR2 SVGEGT. CDR3 length: 16 residues.

A single count supports this clonotype. The chain employs TRBV6-1 and TRBJ2-7; possibly TRBD2 for D (5 bases). This CDR3 contains 13 residues. V was clipped by 6 bases and J by 2 bases, with 11 bases between them. Germline V CDR1 and CDR2: MNHNS, SASEGT. The chain's CDR3 is CASRNRGAYEQYF. The CDR3 DNA reads TGTGCCAGCAGAAACCGGGGAGCCTACGAGCAGTACTTC.

The chain joins TRBV7-8 to TRBJ2-7; a possible D gene is TRBD2 (5 bases). From germline, CDR1 is SGHVS and CDR2 FQNEAQ. The CDR3 length is 16 residues. V was clipped by 1 base and J by 3 bases, with 16 bases between them. As DNA, the CDR3 is TGTGCCAGCAGCTTAGTAGGCCAGGTGGAGGACTACGAGCAGTACTTC. This sequence encodes CASSLVGQVEDYEQYF. Drawing the rest from reference TRBV7-8 and TRBJ2-7, the complete variable domain is GAGVSQSPRYKVAKRGQDVALRCDPISGHVSLFWYQQALGQGPEFLTYFQNEAQLDKSGLPSDRFFAERPEGSVSTLKIQRTQQEDSAVYLCASSLVGQVEDYEQYFGPGTRLTVT.

This clonotype came up a few times. CDR3 in amino acids: CASSDGTGGFNEQFF. CDR3 in DNA: TGTGCCAGCAGTGACGGGACAGGGGGCTTCAATGAGCAGTTCTTC. The chain employs TRBV6-4 and TRBJ2-1, with 12 bases identical to TRBD1. The CDR3 contains 15 residues. V gave up 2 bases and J gave up 6 bases; unmatched junction bases: 2. Germline assignment: CDR1 MRHNA and CDR2 SNTAGT.

V usage is TRBV7-2 and J usage is TRBJ2-7; D possibly corresponds to TRBD1 (6 bases). There are 14 residues in the CDR3. CDR1 is SGHTA and CDR2 is FQGNSA in the germline V gene. Trimming removed 1 base at V and 7 bases at J, with 14 bases between. CDR3 nucleotides: TGTGCCAGCAGCTTAGGTCCAGGGGTGGGGGAGCAGTACTTC. It specifies CASSLGPGVGEQYF.

This clonotype was detected a few times. DNA for the CDR3: TGCAGTGCTAGACCGGGACAGGGGGCTGCAACTAATGAAAAACTGTTTTTT. Protein: CSARPGQGAATNEKLFF. The gene calls are TRBV20-1 and TRBJ1-4, with TRBD1 matching over 12 bases. Germline CDR1 and CDR2: DFQATT and SNEGSKA (reference sequence). Trimming removed 2 bases from V and 0 bases from J; junction bases left unmatched: 4. There are 17 residues in the CDR3.

V and J are TRBV12-3 or TRBV12-4 and TRBJ1-1; weak D call: TRBD1 (6 bases). The CDR3 length is 13 residues. V was cut by 6 bases and J by 2 bases, with 10 bases left in between. CDR3 nucleotides: TGTGCCAGCAGGAGGGACACTAACACTGAAGCTTTCTTT. It translates to CASRRDTNTEAFF.

The V and J genes are TRBV5-5 and TRBJ2-7, with D perhaps matching TRBD2 (6 bases). From germline, CDR1 is SGHKS and CDR2 YYEKEE (reference sequence). The V end lost 4 bases, the J end lost 4 bases, and 12 bases lay between the germline ends. There are 13 residues in the CDR3. CDR3 residues: CASSLVGRYEQYF. CDR3 in DNA: TGTGCCAGCAGCCTCGTCGGGAGATACGAGCAGTACTTC.

Ten or more counts support this clonotype. The J gene is TRBJ1-5, the V gene TRBV7-6; D gene ambiguous. The germline V gene has CDR1 SGHVS and CDR2 FNYEAQ. The V end lost 4 bases, the J end lost 5 bases, and 12 bases lay between the germline ends. This CDR3 is 14 amino acids long. The CDR3 loop reads CASSSEAGHQPQHF. The CDR3 nucleotides are TGTGCCAGCAGCTCGGAGGCTGGTCATCAGCCCCAGCATTTT.

This clonotype occurred many times. CDR3 nucleotides: TGTGCCAGCAGCTTAGAAGCGGGGGCCCAAGAGACCCAGTACTTC. Protein: CASSLEAGAQETQYF. The chain has TRBV7-3 and TRBJ2-5, with 8 bases aligning to TRBD2. The germline V gene encodes CDR1 SGHTA and CDR2 FQGTGA. This CDR3 region has 15 residues. Trimming removed 2 bases from V and 1 base from J; junction bases left unmatched: 3. Full variable domain (rest looked up from reference TRBV7-3 and TRBJ2-5): GAGVSQTPSNKVTEKGKYVELRCDPISGHTALYWYRQSLGQGPEFLIYFQGTGAADDSGLPNDRFFAVRPEGSVSTLKIQRTERGDSAVYLCASSLEAGAQETQYFGPGTRLLVL.

This clonotype was found a few times. The gene calls are TRBV28 and TRBJ2-7; weak D call: TRBD2 (7 bases). CDR1 is MDHEN and CDR2 is SYDVKM in the germline V gene. Trimming left V 4 bases short and J 4 bases short, with 23 bases between. The CDR3 loop spans 17 amino acids. The CDR3 sequence: CASSSGVGGARGYEQYF. The CDR3 DNA is TGTGCCAGCAGTTCCGGCGTGGGGGGGGCGAGAGGGTACGAGCAGTACTTC.

This clonotype was seen only a few times. V usage is TRBV20-1 and J usage is TRBJ2-2; D gene unclear. CDR3 length equals 16 residues. Germline V CDR1 and CDR2: DFQATT, SNEGSKA (reference sequence). Trimming shortened V by 2 bases and J by 0 bases, and 13 bases separated the two germline ends. For the CDR3, the DNA is TGCAGTGCTAGAAATCTAGGTGCTACGAACACCGGGGAGCTGTTTTTT. This encodes CSARNLGATNTGELFF.

V usage is TRBV4-1 and J usage is TRBJ1-2; D is uncertain. The CDR3 runs 17 residues. Germline V gives CDR1 MGHRA, CDR2 YSYEKL. V gave up 0 bases and J gave up 7 bases, with 21 bases separating them. The CDR3 DNA sequence: TGCGCCAGCAGCCAAGAATTCACGTATGCGGGCGTTAGTGGCTACACCTTC. It is translated as CASSQEFTYAGVSGYTF.

This clonotype was counted between two and nine times. The chain recombines TRBV20-1 with TRBJ2-5, with D possibly TRBD1 on 5 matching bases. The CDR3 is 14 amino acids. The ends were cut back, 5 bases at V and 5 bases at J, with 18 bases in the middle. CDR1 is DFQATT, CDR2 SNEGSKA, per germline (reference sequence). CDR3 sequence reads: CSAPEVQGVETQYF. CDR3 in DNA: TGCAGTGCTCCAGAGGTCCAGGGTGTGGAGACCCAGTACTTC.

This clonotype was seen more than once but under ten times. V and J are TRBV12-3 or TRBV12-4 and TRBJ2-1; D gene unclear. V lost 5 bases and J lost 8, with 7 bases in between. This CDR3 is 11 amino acids long. The CDR3 loop reads CASSEADEQFF. CDR3 in DNA: TGTGCCAGCAGTGAGGCCGATGAGCAGTTCTTC.

This chain connects TRBV11-3 to TRBJ2-1, with a possible D match to TRBD2 (6 bases). V lost 6 bases to trimming and J lost 9 bases, with 15 bases between them. Germline CDR1 and CDR2: SGHNT and YENEEA. The length of the CDR3 is 13 residues. CDR3 nucleotides: TGTGCCAGCAGTACAACGATCGGGGGTGAGCAGTTCTTC. Amino acid sequence: CASSTTIGGEQFF.

V usage is TRBV7-2 and J usage is TRBJ2-3; 9 bases match TRBD2. The CDR3 has 17 amino acids. V lost 1 base, J lost 2 bases, and 7 bases stayed unmatched. Germline CDR1 is SGHTA and CDR2 is FQGNSA. For the CDR3, the DNA is TGTGCCAGCAGCTTAGGTCTCTCTAGCGGGATCACAGATACGCAGTATTTT. Its protein product is CASSLGLSSGITDTQYF.

V and J are TRBV27 and TRBJ2-2; 13 bases align to TRBD2. Germline V gives CDR1 MNHEY, CDR2 SMNVEV (reference sequence). CDR3 size: 19 residues. Unmatched junction bases numbered 11, after V lost 0 bases and J lost 7 bases. The CDR3 spells CASSLSGLAGFGLDGELFF. The CDR3 DNA follows: TGTGCCAGCAGTTTATCGGGACTAGCGGGATTTGGGCTGGACGGGGAGCTGTTTTTT.